The 23 T cell receptor beta chains below were found in one sample sequenced in a study of tumor-infiltrating lymphocytes in primary liver carcinoma. RNA and DNA were co-extracted from approximately 20-30 mg of unsorted bulk tissue. Priming with a constant-region primer yielded TCR beta cDNA from about 510 ng total RNA. Each TCR beta library was derived from three nested multiplex PCR rounds that employed slightly modified ARM-PCR. The two initial PCR rounds, roughly 9 cycles each, used TRBV1-TRBV30 forward and C-beta reverse primers. One entry per CDR3 protein, called by TCRdb with MiXCR from the multiplex PCR reads. The data show 25,000 to 30,000 distinct CDR3 sequences, roughly 78% seen once. The source material was liver tumor tissue from sampling region 3. The subset is: tumor region T3, left-lateral pole. These receptors originate from a man between 35 and 55 years old with primary liver carcinoma and hepatitis B virus infection.

This clonotype was found a few times. The chain employs TRBV20-1 and TRBJ1-3; the D is unclear. This CDR3 spans 11 amino acids. V was pared by 5 bases and J by 2 bases, with 4 bases between. Per germline, CDR1 DFQATT and CDR2 SNEGSKA (reference sequence). CDR3 sequence: CSAGTGNTIYF. The CDR3 coding sequence is TGCAGTGCTGGGACTGGAAACACCATATATTTT.

About this clonotype: One junction end disagrees with the germline gene, perhaps due to a read error. The chain links TRBV6-2 or TRBV6-3 to TRBJ1-3, with D possibly matching TRBD1 (5 bases). From germline, CDR1 is MNHEY and CDR2 SVGEGT. This CDR3 has 15 residues. The CDR3 loop is CTSSYSGPWPDTIYF. The CDR3, as DNA: TGTACCAGTAGTTACTCGGGACCGTGGCCGGACACCATATATTTT.

Note on this clonotype: One end of the junction varies from germline; a read error may be responsible. The chain employs TRBV13 and TRBJ2-7, with TRBD2 matching 9 bases. CDR3 length equals 14 residues. Germline-derived CDR1 and CDR2 are PRHDT and FYEKMQ (reference sequence). CDR3 sequence reads: CASSLTSGSYGQYF. The CDR3 coding sequence is TGTGCCAGCAGCTTGACTAGCGGTTCCTACGGGCAGTACTTC.

With respect to this clonotype: A read error may account for a junction end that differs from germline. This chain joins TRBV28 and TRBJ1-5, with a possible D match to TRBD1 (5 bases). CDR3 size: 14 residues. Germline V lookup: CDR1 MDHEN, CDR2 SYDVKM. In DNA, the CDR3 is TGTGCTAGCAGAAAAGGGGAAGTCAATCGGCCCCAGCATTTT. Amino acid sequence: CASRKGEVNRPQHF. Filled out from reference TRBV28 and TRBJ1-5, the complete variable domain reads DVKVTQSSRYLVKRTGEKVFLECVQDMDHENMFWYRQDPGLGLRLIYFSYDVKMKEKGDIPEGYSVSREKKERFSLILESASTNQTSMYLCASRKGEVNRPQHFGDGTRLSIL.

J is TRBJ2-1 and V is TRBV12-3 or TRBV12-4; D gene unclear. CDR3 size: 16 residues. CDR3 residues: CPGSRTAGNLYNEQFF. The CDR3 bases are TGTCCCGGCAGCCGCACCGCTGGAAACCTTTACAATGAGCAGTTCTTC.

The rearrangement links TRBV10-3 to TRBJ2-3, with a possible D match to TRBD1 (6 bases). CDR3 length: 14 amino acids. Germline loops: CDR1 ENHRY, CDR2 SYGVKD. The CDR3 nucleotides read TGTGGCATGGGGGCAGGGGCTAGCACAGATACGCAGTATTTT. This translates into CGMGAGASTDTQYF.

Turning to this clonotype: At one end the junction does not follow the germline gene, possibly because of a read error. This chain links TRBV11-2 with TRBJ2-2; tentative D call: TRBD2 (6 bases). The CDR3 has 17 residues. Germline V gives CDR1 SGHAT, CDR2 FQNNGV. The CDR3, as DNA: TGTGCCAGCAGTTTAGCCTTAGGAGGGGCGGACACCGGGGGGCTGTTTTTT. Its translation is CASSLALGGADTGGLFF.

This chain joins TRBV10-3 and TRBJ1-5, with D hard to call. Between the trimmed V and J ends, which lost 11 bases and 5 bases, there was a span of 19 bases. Germline lookup yields CDR1 ENHRY and CDR2 SYGVKD. This CDR3 comprises 14 residues. The CDR3 sequence: CAVIVYEGDQPQHF. The CDR3 nucleotides read TGTGCCGTCATTGTGTATGAGGGCGATCAGCCCCAGCATTTT.

The chain couples TRBV6-6 to TRBJ2-1; possible D gene TRBD1, 6 bases. Trimming took off 5 bases at V and 12 bases at J, with 29 bases between the two ends. This CDR3 is built from 17 residues. The germline CDR1 and CDR2 sequences are MNHNY and SVGAGI (reference sequence). As DNA, the CDR3 is TGTGCCAGCAGTGCCCCGCTGGGGGCGTTAGAATCCAATTCGCAGTTCTTC. Translating it yields CASSAPLGALESNSQFF.

This chain links TRBV6-6 with TRBJ2-7, with a possible D match to TRBD2 (5 bases). The CDR3 consists of 15 residues. Per the germline V gene, CDR1 is MNHNY and CDR2 is SVGAGI (reference sequence). Written as DNA, the CDR3 is TGTGCAGGCAGTTACTCCGGGAAACCTACCAACGAGCAGTACTTC. Translation gives CAGSYSGKPTNEQYF.

This clonotype showed up just once. This rearrangement joins TRBV9 to TRBJ2-7; 9 positions match TRBD1. J was trimmed by 7 bases and V by 4 bases; bases with no gene match: 9. Per the germline V gene, CDR1 is SGDLS and CDR2 is YYNGEE. CDR3 size: 14 residues. As DNA, the CDR3 is TGTGCCAGCAGCCTGGGGACAGGGATATATGAGCAGTACTTC. Its protein product is CASSLGTGIYEQYF.

At least ten counts were recorded for this clonotype. The chain uses TRBV5-1 and TRBJ1-1; TRBD1 is a possible D gene (5 bases). The V and J ends lost 3 bases and 1 base respectively, with 13 bases between them. From germline, CDR1 is SGHRS and CDR2 YFSETQ. The CDR3 extends over 15 amino acids. CDR3 nucleotides: TGCGCCAGCAGCTCCGCCGGGGCCCGGAACACTGAAGCTTTCTTT. It is translated as CASSSAGARNTEAFF.

As concerns this clonotype: One junction end disagrees with the germline gene, perhaps due to a read error. V usage is TRBV24-1 and J usage is TRBJ1-5; D call uncertain. Looked up from germline, CDR1 is KGHDR and CDR2 is SFDVKD. The CDR3 is 14 amino acids. The CDR3 DNA sequence: TGTGCCACCAGTGATTCCGGAGACAATCAGCCCCGGCATTTT. It yields the protein CATSDSGDNQPRHF.

Regarding this clonotype: Just one base apart from a much larger clone, this may be a read error. V usage is TRBV6-5 and J usage is TRBJ1-4; D gene unclear. The germline V gene encodes CDR1 MNHEY and CDR2 SVGAGI. The CDR3 contains 14 residues. In DNA, the CDR3 is TGTGCCAGCAGCCATCGAATGGGTAATGAAAAACTGCTTTTT. It encodes CASSHRMGNEKLLF.

Notes on this clonotype: Likely a read error: the CDR3 ends without its conserved phenylalanine or tryptophan. No DNA is shown, since the ends of the CDR3 on it are uncertain; the CDR3 is the one TCRdb lists. The chain recombines TRBV4-2 with TRBJ2-7. CDR1 and CDR2 (germline): LGHNA, YNFKEQ. The CDR3 is 12 amino acids in total, end residues counted. The CDR3 loop is CTSSQGVNEQYS.

The J gene is TRBJ2-7, the V gene TRBV2; D not certain. Germline CDR1 is SNHLY and CDR2 is FYNNEI. V was trimmed by 5 bases and J by 3 bases, leaving 11 bases between them. This CDR3 is built from 13 residues. As DNA, the CDR3 is TGTGCCAGCAGTAATGGTACCTTCTACGAGCAGTACTTC. It encodes CASSNGTFYEQYF.

The J gene is TRBJ2-1, the V gene TRBV11-2; the D is unclear. Trimming took off 2 bases at V and 15 bases at J, with 20 bases between the two ends. CDR3 length: 14 residues. Germline loops: CDR1 SGHAT, CDR2 FQNNGV. The CDR3 here is CASSLYWLVNGLFF. As DNA, the CDR3 is TGTGCCAGCAGCTTATACTGGCTAGTTAATGGGCTGTTCTTC.

In the case of this clonotype: An end of the junction does not agree with germline; a read error may underlie this. The chain recombines TRBV6-5 with TRBJ2-6; the D gene could be TRBD1 or TRBD2 (6 bases each). From germline, CDR1 is MNHEY and CDR2 SVGAGI. The CDR3 is 13 amino acids. As DNA, the CDR3 is TGTACCAGCACTGAGTGGGGGGCCGACGTCCTGACTTTC. Protein sequence: CTSTEWGADVLTF.

This chain uses TRBV6-2 or TRBV6-3 with TRBJ2-1; D is possibly TRBD2 (6 bases). The germline gives CDR1 MNHEY, CDR2 SVGEGT. V shed 2 bases and J shed 0 bases, with 17 bases lying between them. This CDR3 spans 18 amino acids. The CDR3 DNA follows: TGTGCCAGCAGTTACAGGGTGAGAAACGGGAGCTCCTACAATGAGCAGTTCTTC. Its translation: CASSYRVRNGSSYNEQFF.

This clonotype appeared many times. This chain uses TRBV11-3 with TRBJ2-5, with unresolved D. Germline CDR1 SGHNT, CDR2 YENEEA. The CDR3 extends over 17 amino acids. The V end was cut by 1 base, the J end by 0 bases, with 15 bases between. In DNA, the CDR3 is TGTGCCAGCAGCTTAGGAAGAACTACCGGTCACCAAGAGACCCAGTACTTC. Encoded protein: CASSLGRTTGHQETQYF.

A note on this clonotype: This may be a read error, as it is one base from a much larger clone. The rearrangement links TRBV19 to TRBJ1-5, with 10 bases matching TRBD1. The CDR3 length is 14 residues. Germline assignment: CDR1 LNHDA and CDR2 SQIVND (reference sequence). The CDR3 protein is CARGKGQGDQPHHF. For the CDR3, the DNA is TGTGCCAGGGGTAAAGGACAGGGGGATCAGCCCCACCATTTT.

As to this clonotype: Because the CDR3 is missing its conserved closing phenylalanine or tryptophan, this is likely a read error. The CDR3 loop is CASNYSELNTEAFS. As DNA, the CDR3 is TGTGCCAGCAATTACTCAGAGCTGAACACTGAAGCTTTCTCT. The V and J genes are TRBV6-2 or TRBV6-3 and TRBJ1-1, with D unclear. Per germline, CDR1 MNHEY and CDR2 SVGEGT. CDR3 length: 14 amino acids.

Details on this clonotype: The junction does not match germline at one end; this may be a read error. The V gene is TRBV6-2 or TRBV6-3, the J gene TRBJ2-2; no definite D call. CDR1 MNHEY and CDR2 SVGEGT come from the germline V gene. This CDR3 is built from 13 residues. The CDR3 bases are TGTTCCAGGAGTAAGTCGCACACCGGGGAGCTGTTTTTT. Amino acids: CSRSKSHTGELFF.